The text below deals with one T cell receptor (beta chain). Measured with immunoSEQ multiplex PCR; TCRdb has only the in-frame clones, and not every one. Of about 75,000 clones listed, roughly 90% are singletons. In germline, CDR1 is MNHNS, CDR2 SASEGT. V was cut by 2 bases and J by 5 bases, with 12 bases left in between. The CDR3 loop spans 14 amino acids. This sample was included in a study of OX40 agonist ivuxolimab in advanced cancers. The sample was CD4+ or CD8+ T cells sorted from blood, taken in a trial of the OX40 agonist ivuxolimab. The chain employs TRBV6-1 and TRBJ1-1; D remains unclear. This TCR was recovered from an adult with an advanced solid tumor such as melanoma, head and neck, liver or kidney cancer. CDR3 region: CASSEWVGGTEAFF. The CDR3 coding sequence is TGTGCCAGCAGTGAATGGGTTGGAGGGACTGAAGCTTTCTTT.